One T cell receptor beta chain is described in this entry. The antigen is unknown. The data derive from a study of cytomegalovirus exposure and HLA in healthy donors. Study-wide background: Out of about 190 million T cells, an earlier analysis found over 90 million unique TCR beta sequences in total. Study-level findings and limits: As confirmed in vitro, a few CMV-associated chains were specific for CMV antigens.

Healthy bone marrow donors formed the donor group. Nominally healthy donors were sampled, though unrecorded immune exposures were likely. J was trimmed by 1 base and V by 4 bases; bases with no gene match: 1. Per germline, CDR1 SGHTA and CDR2 FQGNSA. The CDR3 extends over 14 amino acids. The PCR ran on 60 Vbeta and 13 Jbeta primers. The data were produced by immunoSEQ multiplex PCR, yet TCRdb's version contains in-frame clones alone and is incomplete. This table holds about 100,000 clones, 84% found once. The chain has TRBV7-2 and TRBJ2-1; 7 bases align to TRBD2. This receptor was identified in a woman aged 18-29 years in good health and CMV-seronegative. The sequencing input was PBMCs. CDR3: CASSWGGSYNEQFF. The CDR3 bases are TGTGCCAGCAGCTGGGGGGGTTCCTACAATGAGCAGTTCTTC.